Listed below are T cell receptor beta chains from one sample, sequenced in a study of blood T cell repertoires in COVID-19. Repertoires were generated with immunoSEQ multiplex PCR, while TCRdb's copy carries only in-frame clones and drops some. The sample includes about 250,000 clones, approximately 82% seen only once; the top ten take about 5.3%. Sequenced: peripheral blood. These receptor sequences come from a woman of 80 years or more with active or convalescent COVID-19. Both conserved end residues are part of each CDR3. The D gene is left open where the match is weak. Clone size, where shown, is once, few, many, or a class for clones that have expanded.

CDR3 DNA,CDR3 protein,J gene,clone size,V gene,D gene
TGTGCCAGTAGTATAGGGGGGGGCCATACCTACAATGAGCAGTTCTTC,CASSIGGGHTYNEQFF,TRBJ2-1,.,TRBV19,.
TGCGCCAGCAGCAAAGGGACAGACTATAATGAAAAACTGTTTTTT,CASSKGTDYNEKLFF,TRBJ1-4,.,TRBV5-1,TRBD1
TGTGCCAGCAGGGACAGGGGGCGAAACATGGACTATGGCTACACCTTC,CASRDRGRNMDYGYTF,TRBJ1-2,.,TRBV14,TRBD1
TGTGCCAGCAGTTCGGTATCTACTAGCGGGAGTTTCTATGAGCAGTTCTTC,CASSSVSTSGSFYEQFF,TRBJ2-1,.,TRBV28,TRBD2
TGTGCCAGCAGAGCCCGGGACAGTAACTACGAGCAGTACTTC,CASRARDSNYEQYF,TRBJ2-7,.,TRBV2,TRBD1
TGTGCCAGCAGCTACGACAGGGAGGATGGCTACACCTTC,CASSYDREDGYTF,TRBJ1-2,many,TRBV9,TRBD1
TGTGCCAGCAGTGGGGACCCCCCGGGGGACACTGAAGCTTTCTTT,CASSGDPPGDTEAFF,TRBJ1-1,.,TRBV2,.
TGCGCCAGCGGCTCAGCAGGGAACACAGATACGCAGTATTTT,CASGSAGNTDTQYF,TRBJ2-3,.,TRBV5-1,.
TGTGCCAGCAGTGAAAGTCGGTCAGGTACCTTCTATGGCTACACCTTC,CASSESRSGTFYGYTF,TRBJ1-2,.,TRBV6-1,.
TGTGCCAGTAGTATTCGAGCGACAGGGGGCTACGAGCAGTACTTC,CASSIRATGGYEQYF,TRBJ2-7,.,TRBV19,TRBD1
TGTGCCAGTAGTATGTCTCGGGGATCGGATTTCAAGGCAGATACGCAGTATTTT,CASSMSRGSDFKADTQYF,TRBJ2-3,few,TRBV19,.
TGTGCCATCAGTGCATCGGGTTCTACGTACGGGTACAATGAGCAGTTCTTC,CAISASGSTYGYNEQFF,TRBJ2-1,few,TRBV10-3,.
TGTGCCAGCAGACTACTGAGCGGGGGCCACAATGAGCAGTTCTTC,CASRLLSGGHNEQFF,TRBJ2-1,.,TRBV6-5,TRBD2
TGTGCCAGTAGCGCCGGGACAGGGGTTTTCAATGAGCAGTTCTTC,CASSAGTGVFNEQFF,TRBJ2-1,.,TRBV19,TRBD1
TGTCCTGGGAGCGCGCCGCCCAGAGCAGGGAATGAAAAACTGTTTTTT,CPGSAPPRAGNEKLFF,TRBJ1-4,once,TRBV22-1,.
TGTGCCATCAGGAACCGGGACAGGGTGATAGATACGCAGTATTTT,CAIRNRDRVIDTQYF,TRBJ2-3,.,TRBV10-3,TRBD1
TGCGCCAGCAGCTTCCCAGGGATGAACACTGAAGCTTTCTTT,CASSFPGMNTEAFF,TRBJ1-1,.,TRBV5-1,.
TGTGCCAGTAGTAAGGGGACAGGGGTCCGTATAAGCAATCAGCCCCAGCATTTT,CASSKGTGVRISNQPQHF,TRBJ1-5,.,TRBV19,TRBD1
TGTGCCAGCAGCAGGACTAGCGGGAGGAAGTACAATGAGCAGTTCTTC,CASSRTSGRKYNEQFF,TRBJ2-1,.,TRBV5-4,TRBD2
TGTGCCAGTAGTCCCCCGGCCCCTCGGAGCCTCCACTTT,CASSPPAPRSLHF,TRBJ1-6,.,TRBV19,.
TGTGCCAGCAGGGGAACAGGGAGTAATGAAAAACTGTTTTTT,CASRGTGSNEKLFF,TRBJ1-4,.,TRBV6-6,.
TGTGCCAGCAAAGGGCCGGGACAGGGTGACGAGCAGTACTTC,CASKGPGQGDEQYF,TRBJ2-7,.,TRBV28,TRBD1
TGCGCCAGCAGCTTCATCGAACAGCCGAACACCGGGGAGCTGTTTTTT,CASSFIEQPNTGELFF,TRBJ2-2,.,TRBV5-1,.
TGTGCCAGCAGTTCGCAGTTCAATCAGCCCCAGCATTTT,CASSSQFNQPQHF,TRBJ1-5,.,TRBV6-5,.
TGTGCCTGGATAAGGACAGGGCTCACCGGGGAGCTGTTTTTT,CAWIRTGLTGELFF,TRBJ2-2,.,TRBV30,TRBD1
TGTGCCAGCAGTGAAAGCGGGGCGGGGGGAAACACCATATATTTT,CASSESGAGGNTIYF,TRBJ1-3,.,TRBV2,.
TGTGCCAGCAGTGTAGGCGGCGGCTATGGCTACACCTTC,CASSVGGGYGYTF,TRBJ1-2,.,TRBV2,.
TGCAGCGTTGAAGATGGGCCTAGCGGTCAGTATTTT,CSVEDGPSGQYF,TRBJ2-3,.,TRBV29-1,TRBD2
TGTGCCAGTACCTTCGACAGGGTTAAGAATCAGCCCCAGCATTTT,CASTFDRVKNQPQHF,TRBJ1-5,.,TRBV19,TRBD1
TGCGCCAGCAGCTTGGATGGGGCCACGCGAGTGTATGGCTACACCTTC,CASSLDGATRVYGYTF,TRBJ1-2,.,TRBV5-1,.
TGTGCCAGCAGCGTAGGGGGAGGAGGAACTAATGAAAAACTGTTTTTT,CASSVGGGGTNEKLFF,TRBJ1-4,.,TRBV9,.
TGTGCCAGCAGCAGACAGGGTGGCAATCAGCCCCAGCATTTT,CASSRQGGNQPQHF,TRBJ1-5,.,TRBV7-2,TRBD1
TGTGCCAGTATTACTAGAGAGAAGACCGGGGAGCTGTTTTTT,CASITREKTGELFF,TRBJ2-2,.,TRBV19,.
TGTGCCAGCAGTGGTTCGTCAGGGGCCACGATGAACACTGAAGCTTTCTTT,CASSGSSGATMNTEAFF,TRBJ1-1,.,TRBV2,.
TGCGCCAGCAGCTTGGCGCCCCAGGGTTCCTACGAGCAGTACTTC,CASSLAPQGSYEQYF,TRBJ2-7,.,TRBV5-1,.
TGTGCCAGTAGTACAGGGGGCAACAATCAGCCCCAGCATTTT,CASSTGGNNQPQHF,TRBJ1-5,.,TRBV19,TRBD1
TGCAGCGTTAAAGGGGACTTTATCGACTTCGGCAATGAGCAGTTCTTC,CSVKGDFIDFGNEQFF,TRBJ2-1,.,TRBV29-1,.
TGTGCCAGCAGCCAGGGTGGGACAGGGGAAATTTTT,CASSQGGTGEIF,TRBJ1-3,.,TRBV3-1/TRBV3-2,TRBD1
TGTGCCACCAGTGATCCCGAAACGGGCTACGAGCAGTACTTC,CATSDPETGYEQYF,TRBJ2-7,once,TRBV24-1,.
TGTGCCATCAGCACAGGGGTGGATCAGCCCCAGCATTTT,CAISTGVDQPQHF,TRBJ1-5,.,TRBV10-3,TRBD1
TGTGCCAGCAGGCCCGGACAGTTCTACGAGCAGTACTTC,CASRPGQFYEQYF,TRBJ2-7,.,TRBV12-3/TRBV12-4,.
TGCAGCGTTCGCCTTAAAGGGGGAGATAGCAATCAGCCCCAGCATTTT,CSVRLKGGDSNQPQHF,TRBJ1-5,few,TRBV29-1,.
TGTGCCAGCAGGGCAAGAGGGCGGGGTCGCGATACGCAGTATTTT,CASRARGRGRDTQYF,TRBJ2-3,.,TRBV28,.
TGCGCCAGCAGCCAAGTGGGGGGGGGCACAGATACGCAGTATTTT,CASSQVGGGTDTQYF,TRBJ2-3,.,TRBV4-1,TRBD2
TGTGCCAGCTCACCACAGCCCGTGAGGGGGCTTGATTACGAGCAGTACTTC,CASSPQPVRGLDYEQYF,TRBJ2-7,.,TRBV18,TRBD1
TGTGCCAGCAGTTTCGTCAGGGGCGACTATGGCTACACCTTC,CASSFVRGDYGYTF,TRBJ1-2,.,TRBV28,.
TGTGCCAGCTCAGCAACCCTAGCGGGGGGACACAATGAGCAGTTCTTC,CASSATLAGGHNEQFF,TRBJ2-1,.,TRBV18,TRBD2
TGTGCCAGCAGCTGGGACAGGGTGAACTATGGCTACACCTTC,CASSWDRVNYGYTF,TRBJ1-2,.,TRBV3-1/TRBV3-2,TRBD1